This T cell receptor beta chain came from a study of PD-1 blockade in classical Hodgkin lymphoma. With no exception, relapse followed autologous stem cell transplantation in all patients, and brentuximab vedotin exposure varied. Remarks on this clone: Its specificity is unknown.

Study-wide points: Reasons behind the repertoire differences stay unclear, perhaps disease activity or earlier therapy.

The CDR3 is 12 amino acids. Trimming removed 1 base from V and 10 bases from J, with 9 bases in between. Germline V lookup: CDR1 SGHAT, CDR2 FQNNGV. Clones were sequenced by immunoSEQ multiplex PCR, and TCRdb holds only the in-frame ones, with some missing. The sample carries approximately 80,000 clones, around nine tenths recorded once. Specimen: peripheral blood mononuclear cells (PBMCs), collected at baseline. The receptor was isolated from a human donor with classical Hodgkin lymphoma. This sequence joins TRBV11-2 and TRBJ2-3; no reliable D call. The CDR3 DNA reads as TGTGCCAGCAGCTTAGCTTACGGTTCGCAGTATTTT. As protein: CASSLAYGSQYF. The variable domain in full, with the rest retrieved from reference TRBV11-2 and TRBJ2-3, is EAGVAQSPRYKIIEKRQSVAFWCNPISGHATLYWYQQILGQGPKLLIQFQNNGVVDDSQLPKDRFSAERLKGVDSTLKIQPAKLEDSAVYLCASSLAYGSQYFGPGTRLTVL.